This T cell receptor beta chain was obtained from a study of blood T cell repertoires in COVID-19. The overall study: Sites across the United States, Italy and Spain contributed samples from acute and convalescent COVID-19. The analysed material was cDNA or gDNA that came from T cells, B-cell-depleted T cells, or PBMCs.

How the authors handled the data: From reference gene primer amplification, estimates of nucleated cell counts were derived. Sequencing was performed with immunoSEQ multiplex PCR; in TCRdb, only in-frame clones are kept and a portion is missing. The V and J calls and clone size come from that table; D and trimming were worked out from the DNA. The table shows roughly 250,000 clones, with around three quarters occurring only once. This clone has just one count. CDR1 is MGHRA, CDR2 YSYEKL, per germline. Trimming shortened V by 2 bases and J by 4 bases, and 15 bases separated the two germline ends. The CDR3 extends over 16 amino acids.

The chain employs TRBV4-1 and TRBJ1-3; D is possibly TRBD1 (5 bases). The sequence derives from a woman older than 75 with acute or convalescent COVID-19. Sequencing was performed on peripheral blood. The CDR3 reads CASSQKPGLAGNTIYF. The CDR3 DNA reads as TGCGCCAGCAGCCAAAAACCGGGACTGGCGGGAAACACCATATATTTT.